Shown below are 14 T cell receptor beta chains from a single sample sequenced in a study of cytomegalovirus exposure and HLA in healthy donors. The PCR ran on 60 Vbeta and 13 Jbeta primers. Assay: immunoSEQ multiplex PCR; the TCRdb copy retains only in-frame clones and omits some. The sample lists about 120,000 clones, 80% to 85% seen once, with around 2% in the top ten. Sequences were obtained from PBMCs. The receptors derive from a man younger than 40 in good health and CMV-seronegative.

The V and J genes are TRBV28 and TRBJ1-2; possibly TRBD1 for D (5 bases). V lost 2 bases to trimming and J lost 4 bases, with 20 bases between them. Per the germline V gene, CDR1 is MDHEN and CDR2 is SYDVKM. The CDR3 length is 17 residues. CDR3 nucleotide sequence: TGTGCCAGCAGTTTAGATCCGGCGGCCGCGGGGCGCTATGGCTACACCTTC. This translates into CASSLDPAAAGRYGYTF.

V is TRBV7-2 and J is TRBJ1-6; 7 nucleotides line up with TRBD1. CDR3 size: 14 residues. The germline CDR1 and CDR2 sequences are SGHTA and FQGNSA. Trimming at V came to 2 bases and at J to 10 bases, leaving 5 bases not matched to a gene. CDR3 nucleotides: TGTGCCAGCAGCTTAAGACAGGGAGAATCACCCCTCCACTTT. Translating it yields CASSLRQGESPLHF.

This chain connects TRBV7-9 to TRBJ1-1, with TRBD1 matching over 9 bases. There are 14 residues in the CDR3. Germline V CDR1 and CDR2: SEHNR, FQNEAQ (reference sequence). Trimming cost V 5 bases and J 4 bases; bases outside gene matches: 5. DNA of the CDR3: TGTGCCAGCAGCACAGGGGGCGGGAGCACTGAAGCTTTCTTT. Translating gives CASSTGGGSTEAFF.

CDR3 in amino acids: CASSLVPGGAYNSPLHF. CDR3 coding DNA: TGTGCCAGCAGCTTAGTGCCGGGAGGCGCCTATAATTCACCCCTCCACTTT. The rearrangement joins TRBV11-3 to TRBJ1-6, with D hard to call. The V end was cut by 1 base, the J end by 2 bases, with 12 bases between. Per the germline V gene, CDR1 is SGHNT and CDR2 is YENEEA. This CDR3 has 17 amino acids.

The V and J genes are TRBV9 and TRBJ2-6; TRBD1 might be the D (6 bases). The CDR3 runs 17 residues. From germline, CDR1 is SGDLS and CDR2 YYNGEE. V shed 4 bases and J shed 3 bases, with 17 bases lying between them. CDR3 protein: CASSPAPQGDGANVLTF. The CDR3 DNA reads TGTGCCAGCAGCCCAGCCCCACAGGGAGATGGGGCCAACGTCCTGACTTTC.

The chain uses TRBV14 and TRBJ1-6; 7 bases are a match to TRBD1. The CDR3 loop spans 15 amino acids. Germline V gene data show CDR1 as SGHDN and CDR2 as FVKESK. The V segment lost 1 base and the J segment 7 bases; nucleotides outside the gene matches: 4. The CDR3 DNA reads as TGTGCCAGCAGCCAAGTGACAGGGCGCAATTCACCCCTCCACTTT. Its protein product is CASSQVTGRNSPLHF.

The gene calls are TRBV28 and TRBJ2-7, with TRBD1 identical over 10 bases. Trimming cost V 6 bases and J 4 bases; bases outside gene matches: 6. Germline V gene lookup returns CDR1 MDHEN and CDR2 SYDVKM. This CDR3 region has 14 residues. CDR3 DNA sequence: TGTGCCAGCAGAACGACAGGGGGCTCGTACGAGCAGTACTTC. As protein: CASRTTGGSYEQYF.

Note on this clone: A read error may produce the germline difference seen at one junction end. The V and J genes are TRBV15 and TRBJ2-7; a possible D gene is TRBD1 (7 bases). The CDR3 is 12 amino acids. Germline CDR1 LNHNV, CDR2 YYDKDF (reference sequence). The chain's CDR3 is CATSRPTGRIEF. The DNA of the CDR3 is TGTGCCACCAGCAGACCGACAGGGAGGATAGAGTTC.

The chain has TRBV30 and TRBJ2-7; weak D call: TRBD2 (5 bases). This CDR3 spans 12 amino acids. CDR1 GTSNPN and CDR2 SVGIG come from the germline V gene (reference sequence). The V end was cut by 3 bases, the J end by 6 bases, with 12 bases between. CDR3 bases: TGTGCCTGGAGGGCCAGAGGGTTCGAGCAGTACTTC. It codes for CAWRARGFEQYF.

V usage is TRBV4-3 and J usage is TRBJ2-2; no firm D call. CDR1 and CDR2 (germline): LGHNA, YSLEER. V lost 2 bases and J lost 4, with 17 bases in between. The CDR3 spans 17 residues. The CDR3 sequence: CASSQYLDNTVTGELFF. CDR3 sequence (DNA): TGCGCCAGCAGCCAATATCTTGACAACACGGTCACCGGGGAGCTGTTTTTT.

This clone was seen only a few times. This chain joins TRBV6-1 and TRBJ1-6, with a tentative D call TRBD1 (5 bases). The V gene lost 7 bases and the J gene lost 10 bases, with 11 bases spanning the gap. CDR1 is MNHNS, CDR2 SASEGT, per germline. The CDR3 spans 12 residues. CDR3 loop: CASIQGNSPLHF. The CDR3 DNA reads as TGTGCCAGCATTCAGGGTAACTCACCCCTCCACTTT.

The V call is TRBV10-3, the J call TRBJ2-3; D is possibly TRBD1 (6 bases). Germline lookup yields CDR1 ENHRY and CDR2 SYGVKD. The CDR3 spans 13 residues. Trimming removed 11 bases at V and 2 bases at J, with 14 bases between. The CDR3 DNA sequence: TGTGCCTTGAGGGGGTCGCACACAGATACGCAGTATTTT. Translation gives CALRGSHTDTQYF.

This clone was picked up a small number of times. The rearrangement joins TRBV2 to TRBJ1-3; the match to TRBD1 covers 7 bases. CDR3 length: 15 amino acids. V lost 7 bases, J lost 9 bases, and 15 bases stayed unmatched. Per germline, CDR1 SNHLY and CDR2 FYNNEI. The chain's CDR3 is CASNPGQREGGTIYF. In DNA, the CDR3 is TGTGCCAGCAACCCGGGACAGCGCGAGGGTGGCACCATATATTTT.

The J gene is TRBJ2-5, the V gene TRBV7-9, with 11 bases that match TRBD2. The length of the CDR3 is 14 residues. V was clipped by 6 bases and J by 2 bases; unmatched bases: 2. The germline V gene has CDR1 SEHNR and CDR2 FQNEAQ (reference sequence). CDR3 protein: CASRVAGGQETQYF. The DNA for the CDR3 is TGTGCCAGCAGGGTAGCGGGGGGGCAAGAGACCCAGTACTTC.